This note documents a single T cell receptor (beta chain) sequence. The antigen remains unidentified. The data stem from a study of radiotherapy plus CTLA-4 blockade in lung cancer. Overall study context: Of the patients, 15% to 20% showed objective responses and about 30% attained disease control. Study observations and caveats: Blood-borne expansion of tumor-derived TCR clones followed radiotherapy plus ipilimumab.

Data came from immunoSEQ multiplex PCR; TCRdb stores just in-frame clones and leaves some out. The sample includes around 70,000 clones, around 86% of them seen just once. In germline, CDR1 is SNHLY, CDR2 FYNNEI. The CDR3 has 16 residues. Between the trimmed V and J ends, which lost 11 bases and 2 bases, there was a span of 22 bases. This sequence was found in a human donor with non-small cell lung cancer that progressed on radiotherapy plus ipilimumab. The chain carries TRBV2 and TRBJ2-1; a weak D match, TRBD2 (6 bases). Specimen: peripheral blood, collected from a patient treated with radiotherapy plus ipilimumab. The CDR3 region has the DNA TGTGCCTCCGGGAGTACCGAGGACGGCCCCTACAATGAGCAGTTCTTC. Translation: CASGSTEDGPYNEQFF.